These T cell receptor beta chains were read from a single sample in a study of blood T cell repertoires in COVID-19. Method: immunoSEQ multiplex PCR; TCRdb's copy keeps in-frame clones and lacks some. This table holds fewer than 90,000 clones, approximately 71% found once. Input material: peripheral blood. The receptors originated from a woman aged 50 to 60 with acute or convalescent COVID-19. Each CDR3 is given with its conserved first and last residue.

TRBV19,CATSPERVRKETQYF
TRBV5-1,CASSFGGSNQPQHF
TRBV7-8,CASSLFHRAVGNTIYF
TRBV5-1,CASSAMVDNTEAFF
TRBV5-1,CATRPSDSMEAFF
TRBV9,CASSVGGSYEQYF
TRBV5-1,CASSLDNSLGGELFF
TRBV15,CATSRDRGNGEKLFF
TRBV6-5,CASSYRRDTEAFF
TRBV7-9,CASSLEGTGGLAFF
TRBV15,CATTEGASYNEQFF
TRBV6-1,CASSERTSGEVDTQYF
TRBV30,CAWSGDSREYGYTF
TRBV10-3,CAISERTMTEAFF
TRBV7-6,CASSSPGGGANVLTF
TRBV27,CANSGGPTDTQYF
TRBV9,CASSLGQTYEQYF
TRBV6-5,CASSPGTAGNEKLFF
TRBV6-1,CASSDLGQVGNTIYF
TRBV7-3,CASSLEWGRTEAFF
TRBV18,CASSPPTGGETQYF
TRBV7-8,CASTKGQGLWYEQYF
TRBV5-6,CASSPNRGRTTDTQYF
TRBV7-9,CASSLATGFFEAFF
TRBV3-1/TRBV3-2,CASSSDREGGQPQHF
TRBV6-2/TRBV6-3,CASSRDYQHDSYNEQFF
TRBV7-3,CASSLHWGDRSLSYEQYF
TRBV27,CASSLIKAGQNTEAFF
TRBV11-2,CASSTRQYPRGTDTQYF
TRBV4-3,CASSQDFGRDALLSTEAFF
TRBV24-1,CATSQQGSSNYGYTF
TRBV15,CATSRRGSMNTEAFF
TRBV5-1,CASSKRTGAGTGELFF
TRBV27,CASSPRGRNTEAFF
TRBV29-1,CSVAGQGWTEAFF
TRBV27,CASSPLTGTGDGKNIQYF
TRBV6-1,CASSEALRGKGYTF
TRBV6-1,CASSEEIGGTQSNEKLFF
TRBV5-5,CASSLGTSGGFTQYF
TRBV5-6,CASSDQGLQTHTDTQYF
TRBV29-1,CSVEGPHNEQYF
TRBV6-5,CASSRTWNTGELFF
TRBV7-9,CASSQTGGHEKLFF
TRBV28,CAASLDSTNEKLFF
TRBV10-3,CAISTKTGSSGNTIYF
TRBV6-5,CASSPGTGAHTQYF
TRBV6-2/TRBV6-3,CASSYYDRVGQPQHF
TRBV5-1,CASSPEGAGELFF
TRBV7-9,CASSNIDRSNEKLFF
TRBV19,CASSSLAGHSQTDTQYF
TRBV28,CASSGLGPYNEQFF
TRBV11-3,CASSLGQTITDTQYF
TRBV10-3,CAISDGTAASGANVLTF